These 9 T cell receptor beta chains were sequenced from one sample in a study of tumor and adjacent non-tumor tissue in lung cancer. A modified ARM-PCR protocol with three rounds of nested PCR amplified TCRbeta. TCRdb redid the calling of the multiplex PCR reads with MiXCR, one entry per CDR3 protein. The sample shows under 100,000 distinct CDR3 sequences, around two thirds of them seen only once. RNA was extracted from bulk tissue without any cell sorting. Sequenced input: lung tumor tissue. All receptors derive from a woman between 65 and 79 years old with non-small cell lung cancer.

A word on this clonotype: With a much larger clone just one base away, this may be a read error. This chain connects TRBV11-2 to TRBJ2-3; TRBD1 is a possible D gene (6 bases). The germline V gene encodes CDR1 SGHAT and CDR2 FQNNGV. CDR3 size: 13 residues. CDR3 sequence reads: CVSSLLRTDTRYF. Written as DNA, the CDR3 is TGTGTCAGCAGCCTCTTAAGGACAGATACGCGGTATTTT.

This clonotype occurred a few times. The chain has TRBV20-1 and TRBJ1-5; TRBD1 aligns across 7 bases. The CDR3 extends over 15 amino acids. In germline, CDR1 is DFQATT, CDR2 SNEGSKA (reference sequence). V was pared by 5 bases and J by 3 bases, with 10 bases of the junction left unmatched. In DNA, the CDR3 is TGCAGTGCTGGGAGGACGGGACAGTACAATCAGCCCCAGCATTTT. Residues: CSAGRTGQYNQPQHF.

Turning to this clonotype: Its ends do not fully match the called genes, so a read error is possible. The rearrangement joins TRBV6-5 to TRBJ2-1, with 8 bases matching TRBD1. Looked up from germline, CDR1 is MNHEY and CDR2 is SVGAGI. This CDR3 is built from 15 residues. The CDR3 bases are TGTGCCAGCAATCGCGGGACAGGCCCTAACAATGAGCACTTCTTC. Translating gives CASNRGTGPNNEHFF.

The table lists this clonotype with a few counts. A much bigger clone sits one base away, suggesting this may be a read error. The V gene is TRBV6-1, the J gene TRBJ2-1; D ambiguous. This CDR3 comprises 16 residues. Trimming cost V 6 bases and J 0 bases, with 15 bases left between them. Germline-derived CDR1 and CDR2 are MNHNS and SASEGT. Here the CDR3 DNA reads TGTGCCAGCAGCGTTGCTACTAACGCCTCCTACAATGAGCAGTTCTTC. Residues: CASSVATNASYNEQFF.

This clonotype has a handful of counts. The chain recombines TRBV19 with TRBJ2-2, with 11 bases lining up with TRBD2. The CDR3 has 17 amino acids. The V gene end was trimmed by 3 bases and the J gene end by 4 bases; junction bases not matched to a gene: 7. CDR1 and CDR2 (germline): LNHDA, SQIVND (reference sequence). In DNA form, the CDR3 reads TGTGCCAGTAGTATCAGGGGACTAGCGGAACTCACCGGGGAGCTGTTTTTT. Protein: CASSIRGLAELTGELFF.

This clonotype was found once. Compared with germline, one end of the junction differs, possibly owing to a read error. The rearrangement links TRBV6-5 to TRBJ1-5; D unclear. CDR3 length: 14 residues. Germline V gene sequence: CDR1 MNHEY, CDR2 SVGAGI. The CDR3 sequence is CASSLDYSNQPQLF. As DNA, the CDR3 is TGTGCCAGCAGTTTAGATTACAGTAATCAGCCCCAGCTTTTT.

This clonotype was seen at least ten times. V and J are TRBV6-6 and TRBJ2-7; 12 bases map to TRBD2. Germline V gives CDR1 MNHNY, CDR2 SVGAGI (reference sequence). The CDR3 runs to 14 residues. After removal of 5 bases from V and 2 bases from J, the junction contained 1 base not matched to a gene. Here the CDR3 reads CASSLAGGTYEQYF. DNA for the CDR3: TGTGCCAGCAGTCTAGCGGGAGGGACCTACGAGCAGTACTTC.

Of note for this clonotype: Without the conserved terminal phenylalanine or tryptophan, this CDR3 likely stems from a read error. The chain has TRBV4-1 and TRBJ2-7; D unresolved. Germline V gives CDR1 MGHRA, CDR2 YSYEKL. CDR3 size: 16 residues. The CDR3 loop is CASSLGHTLRSYEQYY. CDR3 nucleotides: TGCGCCAGTAGCCTCGGCCACACGCTTAGATCCTACGAGCAGTACTAC.

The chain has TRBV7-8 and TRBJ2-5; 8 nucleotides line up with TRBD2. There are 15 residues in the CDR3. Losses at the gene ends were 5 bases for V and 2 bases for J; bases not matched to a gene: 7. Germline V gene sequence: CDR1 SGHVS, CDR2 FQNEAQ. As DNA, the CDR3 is TGTGCCAGCAGCGCCACGGGAGGGCGGCAAGAGACCCAGTACTTC. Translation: CASSATGGRQETQYF.